These 21 T cell receptor beta chains were all obtained from the same sample, sequenced in a study of T cells in women clearing cervical HPV infection. TCRdb's copy holds only in-frame clones and misses some; the assay was immunoSEQ multiplex PCR. This repertoire comprises more than 20,000 clones; its ten largest clones make up around a tenth. Sequenced material: blood buffy coat. The receptors come from a woman aged 18 to 75 with a cervical HPV16 infection that either progressed to CIN3+ or cleared (not recorded which).

A word on this clone: The read falls 3 residues short of the CDR3 end, and the missing part is taken from the germline J gene. The rearrangement links TRBV20-1 to TRBJ2-1; 10 nucleotides match TRBD2. This CDR3 spans 14 amino acids. The junction had 8 bases not matched to a gene; V was cut back by 3 bases and J by 9 bases. Germline V gives CDR1 DFQATT, CDR2 SNEGSKA (reference sequence). The CDR3 bases that were read are TGCAGTGCTAGTGGGCTAGCGGGAGTGTTTGAG. This sequence encodes CSASGLAGVFE. The full CDR3 sequence reads CSASGLAGVFEQFF.

As concerns this clone: The read comes to an end 3 residues before the CDR3 does, leaving the germline J gene to fill in the end. V gene TRBV5-4 combines with J gene TRBJ2-7; 11 bases fit TRBD2. J gave up 3 bases and V 4 bases, and 3 bases lay outside the gene matches. From germline, CDR1 is SGHNT and CDR2 YYREEE (reference sequence). The CDR3 runs 14 residues. The CDR3 reads CASSPGTSGYEQYF. CDR3 bases read: TGTGCCAGCAGCCCCGGGACTAGCGGCTACGAG. Full variable domain (outside the CDR3, taken from reference TRBV5-4 and TRBJ2-7): ETGVTQSPTHLIKTRGQQVTLRCSSQSGHNTVSWYQQALGQGPQFIFQYYREEENGRGNFPPRFSGLQFPNYSSELNVNALELDDSALYLCASSPGTSGYEQYFGPGTRLTVT.

Remarks on this clone: The sequenced fragment ends 3 residues before the CDR3 boundary, so the rest is inferred from the germline J gene. The chain joins TRBV18 to TRBJ1-1, with 9 bases that match TRBD1. Germline values: CDR1 KGHSH, CDR2 LQKENI. The J segment lost 2 bases and the V segment lost 3 bases, leaving 4 bases of the junction unmatched. The CDR3 consists of 15 residues. The CDR3 protein is CASSPRQGDNTEAFF. Partial CDR3 DNA: TGTGCCAGCTCACCTAGACAGGGGGATAACACTGAA.

The CDR3 loop is CAISRKNTEAFF. CDR3 DNA, as far as it was read: TGTGCCATCTCCAGGAAGAACACTGAA. This sequence joins TRBV2 and TRBJ1-1, with D uncertain. The read terminates 3 residues ahead of where the CDR3 ends, so the germline J gene completes it. The CDR3 contains 12 residues. Trimming pared 10 bases from V and 1 base from J, leaving 10 bases between. Germline CDR1 SNHLY, CDR2 FYNNEI.

For this clone: The sequenced fragment ends 3 residues before the CDR3 boundary, so the rest is inferred from the germline J gene. The chain carries TRBV20-1 and TRBJ2-3, with 7 nucleotides matching TRBD1. This CDR3 region has 18 residues. The germline V gene has CDR1 DFQATT and CDR2 SNEGSKA (reference sequence). V dropped 4 bases and J dropped 0; count of bases not matched to a gene: 16. CDR3 DNA, as far as it was read: TGCAGTGCTAAGAATTCAGGGGGTGGACGATATAGCACAGATACG. Translated: CSAKNSGGGRYSTDT. The full CDR3 reads CSAKNSGGGRYSTDTQYF.

This clone is classed as medium-sized by frequency. Coverage ceases 3 residues before the CDR3 finishes, and the germline J gene fills in the end. The J gene is TRBJ2-1, the V gene TRBV5-1, with 9 bases matching TRBD2. Losses at the gene ends were 0 bases for V and 2 bases for J; bases not matched to a gene: 6. Germline V gene data show CDR1 as SGHRS and CDR2 as YFSETQ. The CDR3 is 17 amino acids. Incomplete CDR3 DNA: TGCGCCAGCAGCTTGGAAGCTAGCGGGAAACCCTACAATGAG. Translation gives CASSLEASGKPYNE. The complete CDR3 protein is CASSLEASGKPYNEQFF.

A remark on this clone: The read comes to an end 3 residues before the CDR3 does, leaving the germline J gene to fill in the end. The chain recombines TRBV5-6 with TRBJ2-5; 9 bases map to TRBD1. The CDR3 runs to 15 residues. With V trimmed by 4 bases and J by 5 bases, 9 bases remained unmatched. The germline CDR1 and CDR2 sequences are SGHDT and YYEEEE. The DNA read from the CDR3 is TGTGCCAGCAGCGCCAGACAGGGGGTGGGGGAGACC. It encodes CASSARQGVGET. The CDR3 as a whole reads CASSARQGVGETQYF.

Note on this clone: The read terminates 3 residues before the CDR3 end, so the remaining end is supplied by the germline J gene. The chain combines TRBV5-1 with TRBJ1-5; possible D gene TRBD1, 6 bases. This CDR3 spans 13 amino acids. Germline lookup yields CDR1 SGHRS and CDR2 YFSETQ. V was pared by 4 bases and J by 4 bases, with 9 bases between. Here the CDR3 reads CASSPGQNQPQHF. CDR3 bases read: TGCGCCAGCAGCCCAGGACAGAATCAGCCC.

About this clone: The DNA ends 3 residues before the CDR3 does, and the rest of the CDR3 is filled in from the germline J gene. The rearrangement joins TRBV20-1 to TRBJ2-3; D is perhaps TRBD2 (6 bases). CDR3 size: 15 residues. The V gene's germline CDR1 is DFQATT and CDR2 SNEGSKA (reference sequence). V was trimmed by 1 base and J by 3 bases, leaving 14 bases between them. The part of the CDR3 DNA that was read is TGCAGTGCTAGAGGGGGGTCGCGGGGAACAGATACG. Translated: CSARGGSRGTDT. The CDR3 as a whole reads CSARGGSRGTDTQYF.

About this clone itself: The CDR3 end lies 3 residues beyond the end of the read and is filled in from the germline J gene. The chain uses TRBV30 and TRBJ2-1, with D perhaps TRBD2 (5 bases). Trimming took 7 bases from V and 9 from J, leaving 10 bases between them. The CDR3 has 10 residues. Looked up from germline, CDR1 is GTSNPN and CDR2 is SVGIG (reference sequence). The sequenced part of the CDR3 DNA is TGTGCCTTCCAACGGGGTGAG. Translating it yields CAFQRGE. The whole CDR3 reads CAFQRGEQFF. Complete variable domain (other parts from reference TRBV30 and TRBJ2-1): SQTIHQWPATLVQPVGSPLSLECTVEGTSNPNLYWYRQAAGRGLQLLFYSVGIGQISSEVPQNLSASRPQDRQFILSSKKLLLSDSGFYLCAFQRGEQFFGPGTRLTVL.

Points on this clone: The CDR3 is cut off 3 residues early in the read; its end comes from the germline J gene. In the same sample, other DNA sequences code for this CDR3. This chain uses TRBV7-9 with TRBJ2-7; 8 positions agree with TRBD1. V dropped 4 bases and J dropped 2; count of bases not matched to a gene: 1. Germline-derived CDR1 and CDR2 are SEHNR and FQNEAQ (reference sequence). The CDR3 consists of 13 residues. The CDR3 here is CASSWGQAYEQYF. The covered CDR3 bases are TGTGCCAGCAGCTGGGGACAGGCCTACGAG.

With respect to this clone: The read finishes 3 residues shy of the CDR3 end, and the germline J gene is used to complete it. The chain links TRBV6-2 or TRBV6-3 to TRBJ1-2; 7 positions agree with TRBD1. Germline V gene sequence: CDR1 MNHEY, CDR2 SVGEGT. V trimming: 5 bases; J trimming: 4 bases; junction bases outside the gene matches: 7. The CDR3 spans 14 residues. CDR3 sequence reads: CASSDRQGVYGYTF. Incomplete CDR3 DNA: TGTGCCAGCAGTGATCGACAGGGTGTCTATGGC.

A note on this clone: The read ends 3 residues before the CDR3 terminus; that terminus is restored from the germline J gene. The J gene is TRBJ2-3, the V gene TRBV10-2; D gene unclear. CDR3 length: 15 amino acids. Trimming took 2 bases from V and 0 from J, leaving 9 bases between them. Germline V gene data show CDR1 as WSHSY and CDR2 as SAAADI. The sequenced CDR3 bases are TGCGCCAGCAGTGAGACGCAAGCTAGCACAGATACG. It yields the protein CASSETQASTDT. The CDR3 in its entirety is CASSETQASTDTQYF.

Concerning this clone: The CDR3 goes on 3 residues after the read ends, and that part is filled in from the germline J gene. This rearrangement joins TRBV20-1 to TRBJ2-7; weak D call: TRBD2 (7 bases). The germline gives CDR1 DFQATT, CDR2 SNEGSKA (reference sequence). CDR3 length equals 14 residues. The V end lost 7 bases, the J end lost 4 bases, and 20 bases lay between the germline ends. The CDR3 region is CSGRGGQGRYEQYF. The sequenced CDR3 bases are TGCAGTGGTAGGGGGGGGCAGGGGAGATACGAG.

As for this clone: The CDR3 goes on 3 residues after the read ends, and that part is filled in from the germline J gene. V is TRBV7-2 and J is TRBJ1-5; maybe TRBD1 (6 bases). This CDR3 spans 15 amino acids. Looked up from germline, CDR1 is SGHTA and CDR2 is FQGNSA. The V end was cut by 0 bases, the J end by 7 bases, with 13 bases between. The CDR3 is CASSLAQQGGQPQHF. CDR3 bases read: TGTGCCAGCAGCTTAGCGCAACAGGGCGGACAGCCC.

A note on this clone: The junction differs from germline at one of its ends, possibly a read error. The read halts 3 residues ahead of the CDR3 end, with the missing end drawn from the germline J gene. The V call is TRBV4-1, the J call TRBJ1-2, with 7 bases fitting TRBD1. CDR1 and CDR2 (germline): MGHRA, YSYEKL. CDR3 size: 16 residues. CDR3 DNA (partial): TGCACCAGCAGCAAACCTCAGGGGGACGACCTCTATGGC. It translates to CTSSKPQGDDLYG. The CDR3, in full, reads CTSSKPQGDDLYGYTF.

As regards this clone: The read ends 3 residues before the CDR3 terminus; that terminus is restored from the germline J gene. The chain carries TRBV2 and TRBJ2-2; tentatively, D is TRBD1 (5 bases). The CDR3 contains 14 residues. Germline V CDR1 and CDR2: SNHLY, FYNNEI. V was shortened by 6 bases and J by 1 base, with 9 bases between the two germline ends. The covered CDR3 bases are TGTGCCAGCAGGGGGCTGCTGAACACCGGGGAG. Residues: CASRGLLNTGE. The complete CDR3 protein is CASRGLLNTGELFF.

About this clone: The CDR3 goes on 3 residues after the read ends, and that part is filled in from the germline J gene. V gene TRBV2 combines with J gene TRBJ2-5, with 8 nucleotides matching TRBD2. The V gene end was trimmed by 7 bases and the J gene end by 5 bases; junction bases not matched to a gene: 15. CDR3 length equals 16 residues. The germline V gene encodes CDR1 SNHLY and CDR2 FYNNEI. The DNA read from the CDR3 is TGTGCCAGCACACGAGCGGGAGTAAAATGGGCTGAGACC. As protein: CASTRAGVKWAET. The whole CDR3 reads CASTRAGVKWAETQYF.

Details on this clone: The read halts 3 residues ahead of the CDR3 end, with the missing end drawn from the germline J gene. The chain employs TRBV5-1 and TRBJ2-3; 11 nucleotides line up with TRBD1. The CDR3 extends over 15 amino acids. The V gene end was trimmed by 4 bases and the J gene end by 2 bases; junction bases not matched to a gene: 3. Germline CDR1 SGHRS, CDR2 YFSETQ. The CDR3 is CASSEGQGDTDTQYF. Incomplete CDR3 DNA: TGCGCCAGCAGCGAGGGACAGGGGGACACAGATACG. The variable domain in full, completed from reference TRBV5-1 and TRBJ2-3, reads KAGVTQTPRYLIKTRGQQVTLSCSPISGHRSVSWYQQTPGQGLQFLFEYFSETQRNKGNFPGRFSGRQFSNSRSEMNVSTLELGDSALYLCASSEGQGDTDTQYFGPGTRLTVL.

Concerning this clone itself: The read gets to within 3 residues of the CDR3 end, and the germline J gene fills in the rest. The chain uses TRBV2 and TRBJ2-5, with 9 bases matching TRBD2. With V trimmed by 7 bases and J by 5 bases, 8 bases remained unmatched. The CDR3 has 14 residues. CDR1 SNHLY and CDR2 FYNNEI come from the germline V gene. Here the CDR3 reads CASMGGGAGETQYF. The CDR3 bases that were read are TGTGCCAGCATGGGCGGGGGGGCCGGGGAGACC. The entire variable domain, with the rest obtained from reference TRBV2 and TRBJ2-5, is as follows: EPEVTQTPSHQVTQMGQEVILRCVPISNHLYFYWYRQILGQKVEFLVSFYNNEISEKSEIFDDQFSVERPDGSNFTLKIRSTKLEDSAMYFCASMGGGAGETQYFGPGTRLLVL.

As concerns this clone: The DNA ends 3 residues before the CDR3 does, and the rest of the CDR3 is filled in from the germline J gene. V and J are TRBV2 and TRBJ2-5, with 7 positions matching TRBD1. Germline CDR1 is SNHLY and CDR2 is FYNNEI. V shed 6 bases and J 4 bases; nucleotides not matched to a gene: 8. The CDR3 sequence is 14 residues long. This CDR3 is CASSQQGMGETQYF. The CDR3 DNA, read in part, is TGTGCCAGCAGCCAACAGGGGATGGGAGAGACC. Filled out from reference TRBV2 and TRBJ2-5, the complete variable domain reads EPEVTQTPSHQVTQMGQEVILRCVPISNHLYFYWYRQILGQKVEFLVSFYNNEISEKSEIFDDQFSVERPDGSNFTLKIRSTKLEDSAMYFCASSQQGMGETQYFGPGTRLLVL.